The 8 T cell receptor beta chains in this list originate from one sample, sequenced in a study of response to subunit inactivated influenza vaccine. TCRdb reprocessed the RT-PCR reads with MiXCR, giving one entry per CDR3 protein. The sample includes more than 200,000 distinct CDR3 sequences, 10% to 15% of them seen just once. This specimen consisted of non-naive T cells sorted from PBMCs, obtained roughly 2 weeks before vaccination. The receptor source for this set is a man aged 50-60 years who received an inactivated influenza vaccine.

This clonotype was seen repeatedly, ten times or more. This rearrangement joins TRBV20-1 to TRBJ2-3; weak D call: TRBD1 (6 bases). V lost 2 bases to trimming and J lost 0 bases, with 9 bases between them. This CDR3 has 14 residues. The germline V gene encodes CDR1 DFQATT and CDR2 SNEGSKA (reference sequence). The chain's CDR3 is CSARPGASTDTQYF. The CDR3 DNA reads TGCAGTGCTAGACCAGGGGCAAGCACAGATACGCAGTATTTT.

At least ten counts were recorded for this clonotype. The chain joins TRBV15 to TRBJ1-5, with D maybe TRBD1 (5 bases). Germline CDR1 is LNHNV and CDR2 is YYDKDF (reference sequence). This CDR3 comprises 18 residues. V was trimmed by 1 base and J by 2 bases, leaving 18 bases between them. For the CDR3, the DNA is TGTGCCACCAGCAGAGCCCCATTGGGTCCGGGGGGCAATCAGCCCCAGCATTTT. Residues: CATSRAPLGPGGNQPQHF.

The genes are TRBV6-1 and TRBJ2-2, with 9 bases identical to TRBD1. CDR3 length equals 16 residues. Germline trimming cut 6 bases from V and 5 bases from J; bases unmatched to any gene: 10. Germline CDR1 MNHNS, CDR2 SASEGT. This chain's CDR3 is CASRIRTGVITGELFF. The DNA for the CDR3 is TGTGCCAGCAGAATCCGGACAGGGGTGATAACCGGGGAGCTGTTTTTT.

The chain combines TRBV19 with TRBJ2-1; 7 positions match TRBD2. Losses at the gene ends were 6 bases for V and 8 bases for J; bases not matched to a gene: 7. The CDR3 runs 13 residues. Germline CDR1 LNHDA, CDR2 SQIVND (reference sequence). CDR3 sequence: CASSGAGSDEQFF. The CDR3 coding sequence is TGTGCCAGTAGCGGAGCGGGGAGCGATGAGCAGTTCTTC.

In its sample, this clonotype was seen many times. This rearrangement joins TRBV4-3 to TRBJ2-1; no definite D call. The ends were cut back, 0 bases at V and 6 bases at J, with 9 bases in the middle. Germline assignment: CDR1 LGHNA and CDR2 YSLEER. This CDR3 region has 14 residues. CDR3 protein: CASSQEGISNEQFF. CDR3 DNA sequence: TGCGCCAGCAGCCAAGAAGGAATCTCCAATGAGCAGTTCTTC.

This clonotype was counted only a few times. The chain joins TRBV7-9 to TRBJ1-1; D may be TRBD1 (6 bases). The CDR3 has 15 amino acids. V gave up 3 bases and J gave up 0 bases, with 11 bases separating them. Germline V gene lookup returns CDR1 SEHNR and CDR2 FQNEAQ (reference sequence). The CDR3 is CASSLNRDLNTEAFF. In DNA form, the CDR3 reads TGTGCCAGCAGCTTGAACAGGGATTTGAACACTGAAGCTTTCTTT.

This chain uses TRBV27 with TRBJ2-3; 9 bases map to TRBD2. J gave up 2 bases and V 2 bases, and 2 bases lay outside the gene matches. Germline values: CDR1 MNHEY, CDR2 SMNVEV (reference sequence). The CDR3 runs 15 residues. This CDR3 reads CASSLLAGYTDTQYF. The CDR3 DNA reads as TGTGCCAGCAGTTTACTAGCGGGGTACACAGATACGCAGTATTTT.

This chain uses TRBV23-1 with TRBJ2-1; D is unclear. TRBV23-1 is recorded as an ORF, its role being uncertain. The CDR3 is 8 residues long. Between the trimmed V and J ends, which lost 3 bases and 13 bases, there was a span of 1 base. Here the CDR3 DNA reads TGCGCCAGCAGTCACCAGTTCTTC. Residues: CASSHQFF.